A selection of T cell receptor beta chains follows, all from one sample in a study of a mutant IDH1 vaccine in newly diagnosed glioma. These receptors' targets are unknown. The protocol was immunoSEQ multiplex PCR, while the TCRdb copy is restricted to in-frame clones and leaves out a portion. Of 58,000 or so clones listed, around 86% are singletons. The sequencing used PBMCs, collected from a glioma patient whose treatment included an IDH1 peptide vaccine. The receptors were gathered from a woman aged 45 to 65 with glioma. Both conserved end residues are part of each CDR3. The D gene is left open where the match is weak. Not all rows give a size; the values are once, few, many and, for expanded clones, a class.

cdr3_nt cdr3_aa d_call j_call v_call cdr3_length clone_size
TGTGCCAGCTCACCGGGTATCGACACTGAAGCTTTCTTT CASSPGIDTEAFF - TRBJ1-1 TRBV18 13 few
TGTGCCAGCAGGCGGGACAACTACGAGCAGTACTTC CASRRDNYEQYF - TRBJ2-7 TRBV6-5 12 -
TGTGCCAGCAGTTTATCGGGGGGCGATGGCTACACCTTC CASSLSGGDGYTF - TRBJ1-2 TRBV28 13 -
TGCGCCAGCAGCCTCGTGCGGGTCGAGACCGGGGAGCTGTTTTTT CASSLVRVETGELFF - TRBJ2-2 TRBV4-1 15 -
TGTGCCAGCAGTCGGGGGGACAGGGGCGCAGATACGCAGTATTTT CASSRGDRGADTQYF TRBD1 TRBJ2-3 TRBV27 15 -
TGTGCCAGCAGCCGGGGTCCCACAGATACGCAGTATTTT CASSRGPTDTQYF - TRBJ2-3 TRBV7-2 13 -
TGCGCCAGCAGCCCCCGGGCGGGGGGTCTGAACACAGATACGCAGTATTTT CASSPRAGGLNTDTQYF TRBD2 TRBJ2-3 TRBV5-1 17 once
TGCAGTGCTAGAGGGCCAGCTTTCTTT CSARGPAFF - TRBJ1-1 TRBV20-1 9 few
TGTGCCAGCAGCTCGACAGGGGGAGACACTGAAGCTTTCTTT CASSSTGGDTEAFF TRBD1 TRBJ1-1 TRBV5-5 14 -
TGTGCCAGCAGCCCCGCGCAGGGGAACTATGGCTACACCTTC CASSPAQGNYGYTF - TRBJ1-2 TRBV7-8 14 -
TGCGCCAGCAGTTTCCGAGGCGGGGGCGCGAGGGGTGGAGATACGCAGTATTTT CASSFRGGGARGGDTQYF - TRBJ2-3 TRBV5-1 18 -
TGTGCCAGCAGCTTGTCTCCGGGACACTCAACTCCCCGCGGGGGCTACACCTTC CASSLSPGHSTPRGGYTF - TRBJ1-2 TRBV5-8 18 -
TGTGCCAGCCCGGGACGGTCCTACAATGAGCAGTTCTTC CASPGRSYNEQFF - TRBJ2-1 TRBV7-2 13 few
TGTGCCAGCAGTTCAATTCACGGCGGGGAGCTGTTTTTT CASSSIHGGELFF - TRBJ2-2 TRBV27 13 -
TGCGCCAGCAGCTTGGACAGGGGCTACGAGCAGTACTTC CASSLDRGYEQYF TRBD1 TRBJ2-7 TRBV5-1 13 -
TGTGCTAGTGGTGCACAAGTGGAGCCTGGAAACACCATATATTTT CASGAQVEPGNTIYF - TRBJ1-3 TRBV12-5 15 -
TGTGCCAGCAGCTTGCCAGGGGACCCCACCGGGGAGCTGTTTTTT CASSLPGDPTGELFF - TRBJ2-2 TRBV5-4 15 -
TGTGCCAGCAGTGAAGGCAAGGTTAGAACTAATGAAAAACTGTTTTTT CASSEGKVRTNEKLFF - TRBJ1-4 TRBV6-1 16 -
TGTGCCAGCAGCCAATGGTTTGGAGAAAAACTGTTTTTT CASSQWFGEKLFF - TRBJ1-4 TRBV6-5 13 few
TGTGCCAGCAGTTATCCGACAGGGTTGGACAATCAGCCCCAGCATTTT CASSYPTGLDNQPQHF TRBD1 TRBJ1-5 TRBV6-5 16 -
TGTGCCAGCAGCTTAACCTCGGGGGCATCATGGAATACGCAGTATTTT CASSLTSGASWNTQYF - TRBJ2-3 TRBV7-3 16 -
TGTGCCAGCAGCTTGGGCGGGACAGGGGGCCGAGCAGCTTTCTTT CASSLGGTGGRAAFF TRBD1 TRBJ1-1 TRBV28 15 -
TGCGCCAGCAGCCAAGGCCTGATACAGGGGCGCTCTGGAAACACCATATATTTT CASSQGLIQGRSGNTIYF TRBD1 TRBJ1-3 TRBV4-1 18 -
TGTGCCAGCAGTTACAAGGGGGCCGCCTACGAGCAGTACTTC CASSYKGAAYEQYF TRBD1 TRBJ2-7 TRBV6-5 14 once
TGCGCCAGCAGCTTCTTCCCCGACGCACGGCCCGACACCGGGGAGCTGTTTTTT CASSFFPDARPDTGELFF - TRBJ2-2 TRBV5-1 18 -
TGTGCCAGTAGTACAGGGCGAGCGGGGGGATTGGAGACCCAGTACTTC CASSTGRAGGLETQYF TRBD2 TRBJ2-5 TRBV19 16 -
TGTGCCACCAGCGGACGACAGGGTGGGGAGCAGTACTTC CATSGRQGGEQYF TRBD1 TRBJ2-7 TRBV15 13 -
TGCGCCAGCAGCCCGCAGGGGTTAAGCACCGGGGAGCTGTTTTTT CASSPQGLSTGELFF - TRBJ2-2 TRBV5-1 15 -
TGTGCCAGCAGCTTAGACGCAGGGACTCAGCCCCAGCATTTT CASSLDAGTQPQHF - TRBJ1-5 TRBV7-9 14 -
TGTGCCAGCAGTTACTCGGACGGGCCCTCCTACGAGCAGTACTTC CASSYSDGPSYEQYF - TRBJ2-7 TRBV6-5 15 -
TGTGCCAGCAGTGGGTTTGAACAGACCCAGTACTTC CASSGFEQTQYF - TRBJ2-5 TRBV6-1 12 -
TGTGCCAGCAGTTTGACTAGAACTCTCTCTGGGGCCAACGTCCTGACTTTC CASSLTRTLSGANVLTF - TRBJ2-6 TRBV27 17 -
TGTGCCAGCAGCTCGCACCGTAGCGGGGGATACACCGGGGAGCTGTTTTTT CASSSHRSGGYTGELFF TRBD2 TRBJ2-2 TRBV11-3 17 -
TGTGCCTGGAGTGTACTTTCGGGCGGGCGTGTCGGGGAGCTGTTTTTT CAWSVLSGGRVGELFF - TRBJ2-2 TRBV30 16 once
TGTGCCAGCACCCCCACCGGGATTCAGGGACAGGGTACGCAGTATTTT CASTPTGIQGQGTQYF TRBD1 TRBJ2-3 TRBV7-8 16 -
TGTGCCAGCAGTGAAGAGGGCCCAGAAAAACTGTTTTTT CASSEEGPEKLFF - TRBJ1-4 TRBV2 13 -
TGTGCCAGCAGTTTTTTTGGACAGGAGGGTTTCTTT CASSFFGQEGFF TRBD1 TRBJ1-1 TRBV27 12 few
TGTGCCACCGGAGGAGGGGGCGACCGCCTCATGAACACTGAAGCTTTCTTT CATGGGGDRLMNTEAFF TRBD1 TRBJ1-1 TRBV15 17 -
TGCGCCAGCAGCGCGGGAGGTTTGAGCAATCAGCCCCAGCATTTT CASSAGGLSNQPQHF - TRBJ1-5 TRBV5-1 15 -
TGTGCCTGGAGCCGCACAGGGCAGGGAACCGGGGAGCTGTTTTTT CAWSRTGQGTGELFF - TRBJ2-2 TRBV30 15 once
TGTGCCAGCAGCCTAGTGAGGGAAGGCCATGGCTACACCTTC CASSLVREGHGYTF - TRBJ1-2 TRBV6-1 14 -
TGTGCCAGCTCACCCTGGACAGAGCCTAACTATGGCTACACCTTC CASSPWTEPNYGYTF - TRBJ1-2 TRBV18 15 -
TGCGCCAGCAGCTTGGAGCGAAGCTATGGCTACACCTTC CASSLERSYGYTF - TRBJ1-2 TRBV5-1 13 -
TGTGCCAGCACTATAGGGGAGGGGGTGAGGGAGACCCAGTACTTC CASTIGEGVRETQYF - TRBJ2-5 TRBV9 15 -
TGTGCCAGCAGTTTGTTGGCGGGGGGATTGAATCAGCCCCAGCATTTT CASSLLAGGLNQPQHF - TRBJ1-5 TRBV27 16 -
TGCGCCAGCAGGCGTGGACAGGGGAACTACGAGCAGTACTTC CASRRGQGNYEQYF TRBD1 TRBJ2-7 TRBV5-1 14 -
TGTGCCAGCAGCTTAGGACTAGCGGGGGCCTGGGATGAGCAGTTCTTC CASSLGLAGAWDEQFF TRBD2 TRBJ2-1 TRBV11-2 16 -
TGTGCCAGCAGTGTATGGACTAGCGGGGGCACAGATACGCAGTATTTT CASSVWTSGGTDTQYF TRBD2 TRBJ2-3 TRBV6-1 16 -
TGCAGCGCCAGGGGGCAGGGGGACACTGAAGCTTTCTTT CSARGQGDTEAFF TRBD1 TRBJ1-1 TRBV29-1 13 -
TGTGCCAGCACCCGAGGACAGGGCTACGAGCAGTACTTC CASTRGQGYEQYF TRBD1 TRBJ2-7 TRBV6-5 13 -
TGTGCCAGCAGTGAGTCCGGGTGGACACCAGAAGCTTTT CASSESGWTPEAF - TRBJ1-1 TRBV25-1 13 -
TGTGCCAGCAGTGGGGGGTTGAGGGGGCAATACAATGAGCAGTTCTTC CASSGGLRGQYNEQFF TRBD1 TRBJ2-1 TRBV6-1 16 -
TGTGCCAGTAAGTGGGACAGCCTAAACGGAGGCTACACCTTC CASKWDSLNGGYTF TRBD1 TRBJ1-2 TRBV19 14 -
TGTGCCAGCAGCCGAGGGGGAAACTATGGCTACACCTTC CASSRGGNYGYTF - TRBJ1-2 TRBV25-1 13 -
TGTGCCAGCAGCTTCGACAGGGTCAGATCCTATGGCTACACCTTC CASSFDRVRSYGYTF TRBD1 TRBJ1-2 TRBV11-2 15 -
TGTGCCAGCAGGGAGGGTAGCGGGGAGCTGTTTTTT CASREGSGELFF - TRBJ2-2 TRBV2 12 -
TGTGCCAGCACCCTCGGGGGGACAGGGGGTGAAAAACTGTTTTTT CASTLGGTGGEKLFF TRBD1 TRBJ1-4 TRBV2 15 -
TGTGCGGGACTAGCGGGGGGGCACACAGATACGCAGTATTTT CAGLAGGHTDTQYF TRBD2 TRBJ2-3 TRBV7-9 14 once
TGTGCCATCAGTGGGGGAGGGACAGGCGGGGACTACAATGAGCAGTTCTTC CAISGGGTGGDYNEQFF - TRBJ2-1 TRBV10-3 17 -